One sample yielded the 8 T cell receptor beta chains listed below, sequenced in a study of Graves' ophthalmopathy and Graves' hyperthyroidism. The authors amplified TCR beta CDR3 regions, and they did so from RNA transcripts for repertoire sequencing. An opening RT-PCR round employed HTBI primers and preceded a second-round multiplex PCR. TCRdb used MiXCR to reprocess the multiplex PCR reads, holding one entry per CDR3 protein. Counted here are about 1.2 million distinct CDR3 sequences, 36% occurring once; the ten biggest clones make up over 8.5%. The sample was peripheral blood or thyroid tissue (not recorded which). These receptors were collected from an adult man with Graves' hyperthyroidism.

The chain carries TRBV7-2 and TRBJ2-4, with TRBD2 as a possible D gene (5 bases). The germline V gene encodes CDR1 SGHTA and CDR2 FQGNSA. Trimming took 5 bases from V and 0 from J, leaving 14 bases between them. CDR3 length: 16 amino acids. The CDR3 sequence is CASSRGRTLAKNIQYF. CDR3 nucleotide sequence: TGTGCCAGCAGCCGAGGCAGGACTCTAGCCAAAAACATTCAGTACTTC.

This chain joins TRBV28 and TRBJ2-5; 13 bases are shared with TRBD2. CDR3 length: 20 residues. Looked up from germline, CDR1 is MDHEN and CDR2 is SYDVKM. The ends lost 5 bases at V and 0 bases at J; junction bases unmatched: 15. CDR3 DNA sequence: TGTGCCAGCAGTCCATTTAGGGGGACTAGCGGGGCTGGGTACCAAGAGACCCAGTACTTC. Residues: CASSPFRGTSGAGYQETQYF.

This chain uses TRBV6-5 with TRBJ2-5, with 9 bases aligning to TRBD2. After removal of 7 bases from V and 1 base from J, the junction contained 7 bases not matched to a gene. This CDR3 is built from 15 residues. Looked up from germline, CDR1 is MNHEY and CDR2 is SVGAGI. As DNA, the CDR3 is TGTGCCAGCATAGCTAGCGGGATAGGCCAAGAGACCCAGTACTTC. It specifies CASIASGIGQETQYF.

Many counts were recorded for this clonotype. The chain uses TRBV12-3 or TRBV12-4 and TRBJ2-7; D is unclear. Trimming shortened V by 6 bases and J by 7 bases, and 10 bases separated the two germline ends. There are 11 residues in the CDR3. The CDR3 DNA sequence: TGTGCCAGCAGCCATGGCCAGGAGCAGTACTTC. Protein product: CASSHGQEQYF.

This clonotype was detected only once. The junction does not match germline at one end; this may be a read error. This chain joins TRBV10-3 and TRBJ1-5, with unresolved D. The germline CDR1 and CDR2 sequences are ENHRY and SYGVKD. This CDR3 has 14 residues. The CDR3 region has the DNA TGTGCCAGCAGTGAAGGATCTAGCGGGCAGCCCCAGCATTTT. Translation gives CASSEGSSGQPQHF.

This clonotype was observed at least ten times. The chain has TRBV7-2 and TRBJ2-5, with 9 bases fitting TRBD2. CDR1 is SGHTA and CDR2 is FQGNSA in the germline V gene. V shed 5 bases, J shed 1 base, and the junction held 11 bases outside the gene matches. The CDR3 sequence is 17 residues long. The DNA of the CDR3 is TGTGCCAGCAGCGCCGGCCCGGCGGGGGGGTTCCAAGAGACCCAGTACTTC. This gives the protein CASSAGPAGGFQETQYF.

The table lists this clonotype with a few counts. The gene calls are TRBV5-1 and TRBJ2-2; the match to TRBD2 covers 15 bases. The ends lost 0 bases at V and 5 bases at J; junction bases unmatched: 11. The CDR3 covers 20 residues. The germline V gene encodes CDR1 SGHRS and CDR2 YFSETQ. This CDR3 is CASSLEPGLAGGGVTGELFF. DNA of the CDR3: TGCGCCAGCAGCTTGGAACCGGGACTAGCGGGAGGAGGGGTGACCGGGGAGCTGTTTTTT. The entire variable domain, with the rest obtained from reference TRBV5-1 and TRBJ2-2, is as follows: KAGVTQTPRYLIKTRGQQVTLSCSPISGHRSVSWYQQTPGQGLQFLFEYFSETQRNKGNFPGRFSGRQFSNSRSEMNVSTLELGDSALYLCASSLEPGLAGGGVTGELFFGEGSRLTVL.

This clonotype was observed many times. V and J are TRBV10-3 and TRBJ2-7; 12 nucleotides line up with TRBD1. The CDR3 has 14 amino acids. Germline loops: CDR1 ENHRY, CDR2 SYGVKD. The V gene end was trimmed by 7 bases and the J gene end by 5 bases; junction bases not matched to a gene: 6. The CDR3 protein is CAITPGQGADEQYF. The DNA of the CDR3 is TGTGCCATCACCCCGGGACAGGGGGCGGACGAGCAGTACTTC.